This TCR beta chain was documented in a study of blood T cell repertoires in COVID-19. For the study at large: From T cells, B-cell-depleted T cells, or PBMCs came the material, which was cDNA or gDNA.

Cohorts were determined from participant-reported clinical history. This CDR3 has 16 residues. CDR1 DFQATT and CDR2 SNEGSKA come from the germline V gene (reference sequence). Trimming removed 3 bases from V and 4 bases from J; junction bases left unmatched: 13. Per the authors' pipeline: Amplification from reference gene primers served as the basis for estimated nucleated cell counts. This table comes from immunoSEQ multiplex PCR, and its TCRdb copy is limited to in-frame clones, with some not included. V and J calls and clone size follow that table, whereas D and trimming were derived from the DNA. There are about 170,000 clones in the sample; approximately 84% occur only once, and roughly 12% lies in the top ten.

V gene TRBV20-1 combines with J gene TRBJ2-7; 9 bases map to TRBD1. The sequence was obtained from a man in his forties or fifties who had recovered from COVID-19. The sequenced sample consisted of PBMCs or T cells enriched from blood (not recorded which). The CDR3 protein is CSASAPGTGFRYEQYF. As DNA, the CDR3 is TGCAGTGCTAGTGCCCCCGGGACAGGGTTCAGGTACGAGCAGTACTTC.